These T cell receptor beta chains were read from a single sample in a study of shared clonotypes between healthy human individuals. Method: immunoSEQ multiplex PCR; TCRdb's copy keeps in-frame clones and lacks some. This sample has millions of clones; 90% to 95% occur once, and the top ten carry under 0.15%. The specimen sequenced was naive CD4+ T cells sorted from blood. Every receptor here comes from a man between 18 and 35 years old in good health. CDR3s include the opening cysteine and the closing phenylalanine or tryptophan. The order of the fields is V gene, clone size, CDR3 length, D gene, J gene, CDR3 protein, CDR3 DNA. D genes are given only for firm matches. The listing skips clone size in some rows; elsewhere it reads once, few, many or a size class.

V gene: TRBV28; clone size: .; CDR3 length: 12; D gene: .; J gene: TRBJ1-5; CDR3 protein: CASRLLDQPQHF; CDR3 DNA: TGTGCCAGCAGGCTACTAGATCAGCCCCAGCATTTT
V gene: TRBV2; clone size: .; CDR3 length: 16; D gene: .; J gene: TRBJ2-6; CDR3 protein: CASSAGRLSGANVLTF; CDR3 DNA: TGTGCCAGCAGCGCGGGACGCCTCTCTGGGGCCAACGTCCTGACTTTC
V gene: TRBV19; clone size: .; CDR3 length: 13; D gene: .; J gene: TRBJ2-7; CDR3 protein: CASSTGVNYEQYF; CDR3 DNA: TGTGCCAGTAGTACGGGAGTCAACTACGAGCAGTACTTC
V gene: TRBV14; clone size: .; CDR3 length: 18; D gene: .; J gene: TRBJ1-5; CDR3 protein: CASSQRVPKTYSNQPQHF; CDR3 DNA: TGTGCCAGCAGCCAGAGGGTCCCCAAGACGTATAGCAATCAGCCCCAGCATTTT
V gene: TRBV28; clone size: .; CDR3 length: 17; D gene: TRBD2; J gene: TRBJ2-3; CDR3 protein: CASSSLGLAGPGDTQYF; CDR3 DNA: TGTGCCAGCAGTTCTCTCGGACTAGCGGGACCCGGGGATACGCAGTATTTT
V gene: TRBV18; clone size: .; CDR3 length: 14; D gene: .; J gene: TRBJ2-3; CDR3 protein: CASSQARGTDTQYF; CDR3 DNA: TGTGCCAGCTCACAAGCCCGGGGCACAGATACGCAGTATTTT
V gene: TRBV6-6; clone size: few; CDR3 length: 13; D gene: .; J gene: TRBJ1-1; CDR3 protein: CASSTQGGTEAFF; CDR3 DNA: TGTGCCAGCAGTACACAGGGCGGGACTGAAGCTTTCTTT
V gene: TRBV19; clone size: .; CDR3 length: 14; D gene: TRBD1; J gene: TRBJ2-7; CDR3 protein: CASSFGGQGVKQYF; CDR3 DNA: TGTGCCAGTAGTTTTGGGGGACAGGGTGTTAAGCAGTACTTC
V gene: TRBV6-6; clone size: .; CDR3 length: 12; D gene: .; J gene: TRBJ1-1; CDR3 protein: CASGEWNTEAFF; CDR3 DNA: TGTGCCAGCGGCGAATGGAACACTGAAGCTTTCTTT
V gene: TRBV18; clone size: once; CDR3 length: 14; D gene: .; J gene: TRBJ2-5; CDR3 protein: CASARGGGGETQYF; CDR3 DNA: TGTGCCAGCGCCCGTGGAGGTGGGGGAGAGACCCAGTACTTC
V gene: TRBV19; clone size: .; CDR3 length: 16; D gene: TRBD2; J gene: TRBJ2-2; CDR3 protein: CASSAWTSGRPGELFF; CDR3 DNA: TGTGCCAGTAGTGCCTGGACTAGCGGGAGACCCGGGGAGCTGTTTTTT
V gene: TRBV4-2; clone size: many; CDR3 length: 16; D gene: .; J gene: TRBJ2-5; CDR3 protein: CASSKGTAGSEETQYF; CDR3 DNA: TGTGCCAGCAGCAAAGGGACTGCGGGGAGCGAAGAGACCCAGTACTTC
V gene: TRBV29-1; clone size: .; CDR3 length: 15; D gene: TRBD1; J gene: TRBJ2-1; CDR3 protein: CSARGRGRLTNEQFF; CDR3 DNA: TGCAGCGCCCGTGGTAGGGGGCGGCTTACAAATGAGCAGTTCTTC
V gene: TRBV7-9; clone size: .; CDR3 length: 13; D gene: .; J gene: TRBJ2-5; CDR3 protein: CASSLETKETQYF; CDR3 DNA: TGTGCCAGCAGCTTAGAAACAAAAGAGACCCAGTACTTC
V gene: TRBV9; clone size: .; CDR3 length: 14; D gene: .; J gene: TRBJ2-4; CDR3 protein: CASSVDLRDSIQYF; CDR3 DNA: TGTGCCAGCAGCGTCGATCTACGGGACTCCATTCAGTACTTC
V gene: TRBV18; clone size: .; CDR3 length: 11; D gene: .; J gene: TRBJ2-5; CDR3 protein: CASSPIETQYF; CDR3 DNA: TGTGCCAGCTCACCAATAGAGACCCAGTACTTC
V gene: TRBV4-1; clone size: .; CDR3 length: 16; D gene: .; J gene: TRBJ2-3; CDR3 protein: CASSQESGWPTDTQYF; CDR3 DNA: TGCGCCAGCAGCCAAGAGTCGGGATGGCCCACAGATACGCAGTATTTT
V gene: TRBV25-1; clone size: .; CDR3 length: 14; D gene: TRBD1; J gene: TRBJ1-5; CDR3 protein: CASSGQGGYQPQHF; CDR3 DNA: TGTGCCAGCAGTGGACAGGGAGGGTATCAGCCCCAGCATTTT
V gene: TRBV18; clone size: .; CDR3 length: 15; D gene: .; J gene: TRBJ2-5; CDR3 protein: CASSRIPGTQETQYF; CDR3 DNA: TGTGCCAGCTCCAGGATCCCCGGGACTCAAGAGACCCAGTACTTC
V gene: TRBV5-4; clone size: .; CDR3 length: 13; D gene: TRBD2; J gene: TRBJ2-5; CDR3 protein: CASSLVGRETQYF; CDR3 DNA: TGTGCCAGCAGCTTGGTCGGGAGGGAGACCCAGTACTTC
V gene: TRBV30; clone size: once; CDR3 length: 12; D gene: TRBD2; J gene: TRBJ2-7; CDR3 protein: CASTSGGYEQYF; CDR3 DNA: TGTGCCTCCACTAGCGGGGGATACGAGCAGTACTTC
V gene: TRBV5-1; clone size: .; CDR3 length: 16; D gene: TRBD2; J gene: TRBJ2-2; CDR3 protein: CASSLALAGNTGELFF; CDR3 DNA: TGCGCCAGCAGCTTGGCGCTAGCGGGGAACACCGGGGAGCTGTTTTTT
V gene: TRBV6-1; clone size: .; CDR3 length: 15; D gene: .; J gene: TRBJ2-7; CDR3 protein: CASSEARSGNYEQYF; CDR3 DNA: TGTGCCAGCAGTGAAGCGAGGTCAGGGAACTACGAGCAGTACTTC
V gene: TRBV2; clone size: .; CDR3 length: 17; D gene: .; J gene: TRBJ2-2; CDR3 protein: CASRPIGGYGDTGELFF; CDR3 DNA: TGTGCCAGCAGACCTATAGGGGGTTACGGGGACACCGGGGAGCTGTTTTTT
V gene: TRBV2; clone size: .; CDR3 length: 13; D gene: .; J gene: TRBJ2-3; CDR3 protein: CATGGWDGDTQYF; CDR3 DNA: TGTGCCACCGGTGGTTGGGACGGAGATACGCAGTATTTT
V gene: TRBV6-5; clone size: .; CDR3 length: 15; D gene: TRBD2; J gene: TRBJ2-7; CDR3 protein: CASSQGLAGGLEQYF; CDR3 DNA: TGTGCCAGCAGCCAAGGACTAGCGGGGGGGCTCGAGCAGTACTTC
V gene: TRBV9; clone size: .; CDR3 length: 17; D gene: .; J gene: TRBJ1-6; CDR3 protein: CASSEGRGWLLNSPLHF; CDR3 DNA: TGTGCCAGCAGCGAGGGTCGGGGCTGGCTTCTGAATTCACCCCTCCACTTT
V gene: TRBV10-3; clone size: .; CDR3 length: 11; D gene: .; J gene: TRBJ2-5; CDR3 protein: CAISVGETQYF; CDR3 DNA: TGTGCCATCAGCGTGGGGGAGACCCAGTACTTC
V gene: TRBV5-1; clone size: few; CDR3 length: 12; D gene: .; J gene: TRBJ1-1; CDR3 protein: CASSLGASEAFF; CDR3 DNA: TGCGCCAGCAGCTTGGGGGCGAGTGAAGCTTTCTTT
V gene: TRBV5-1; clone size: few; CDR3 length: 14; D gene: .; J gene: TRBJ1-3; CDR3 protein: CASREGSSGNTIYF; CDR3 DNA: TGCGCCAGCAGGGAGGGGAGTTCTGGAAACACCATATATTTT
V gene: TRBV7-3; clone size: .; CDR3 length: 13; D gene: .; J gene: TRBJ1-2; CDR3 protein: CASSPGETYGYTF; CDR3 DNA: TGTGCCAGCAGCCCAGGGGAAACCTATGGCTACACCTTC
V gene: TRBV5-4; clone size: .; CDR3 length: 17; D gene: .; J gene: TRBJ2-5; CDR3 protein: CASSPNLGAGGIETQYF; CDR3 DNA: TGTGCCAGCAGCCCAAACCTCGGCGCAGGGGGGATCGAGACCCAGTACTTC
V gene: TRBV9; clone size: .; CDR3 length: 16; D gene: TRBD2; J gene: TRBJ2-3; CDR3 protein: CASSRASGRETDTQYF; CDR3 DNA: TGTGCCAGCAGCCGCGCTAGCGGGAGGGAAACAGATACGCAGTATTTT
V gene: TRBV9; clone size: .; CDR3 length: 15; D gene: .; J gene: TRBJ2-7; CDR3 protein: CASSVSSGPTYEQYF; CDR3 DNA: TGTGCCAGCAGCGTATCTAGTGGTCCTACCTACGAGCAGTACTTC
V gene: TRBV2; clone size: few; CDR3 length: 14; D gene: TRBD1; J gene: TRBJ2-7; CDR3 protein: CASSSGQGVGEQYF; CDR3 DNA: TGTGCCAGCAGTAGCGGACAGGGAGTAGGCGAGCAGTACTTC
V gene: TRBV5-1; clone size: .; CDR3 length: 15; D gene: TRBD1; J gene: TRBJ2-5; CDR3 protein: CASSKPAGQGETQYF; CDR3 DNA: TGCGCCAGCAGCAAACCCGCCGGACAGGGAGAGACCCAGTACTTC
V gene: TRBV5-1; clone size: .; CDR3 length: 16; D gene: TRBD2; J gene: TRBJ2-1; CDR3 protein: CASSPGLAVTYNEQFF; CDR3 DNA: TGCGCCAGCAGCCCGGGACTAGCGGTAACCTACAATGAGCAGTTCTTC
V gene: TRBV6-5; clone size: .; CDR3 length: 16; D gene: .; J gene: TRBJ2-6; CDR3 protein: CASSYSPGAGANVLTF; CDR3 DNA: TGTGCCAGCAGTTACTCCCCCGGAGCCGGGGCCAACGTCCTGACTTTC
V gene: TRBV20-1; clone size: .; CDR3 length: 11; D gene: .; J gene: TRBJ1-3; CDR3 protein: CSARGSGPIYF; CDR3 DNA: TGCAGTGCTAGAGGCTCCGGCCCCATATATTTT
V gene: TRBV2; clone size: .; CDR3 length: 13; D gene: TRBD1; J gene: TRBJ1-1; CDR3 protein: CATGTGTNTEAFF; CDR3 DNA: TGTGCCACCGGGACAGGGACGAACACTGAAGCTTTCTTT
V gene: TRBV11-3; clone size: .; CDR3 length: 15; D gene: TRBD2; J gene: TRBJ2-1; CDR3 protein: CASSVRSGSYNEQFF; CDR3 DNA: TGTGCCAGCAGCGTCCGAAGCGGGAGCTACAATGAGCAGTTCTTC
V gene: TRBV9; clone size: .; CDR3 length: 17; D gene: TRBD2; J gene: TRBJ2-5; CDR3 protein: CASSTGTSGGLQETQYF; CDR3 DNA: TGTGCCAGCAGCACCGGGACTAGCGGGGGACTACAAGAGACCCAGTACTTC
V gene: TRBV10-3; clone size: .; CDR3 length: 14; D gene: TRBD1; J gene: TRBJ1-1; CDR3 protein: CAISTGQGITEAFF; CDR3 DNA: TGTGCCATCAGCACCGGACAGGGGATAACTGAAGCTTTCTTT
V gene: TRBV5-1; clone size: .; CDR3 length: 14; D gene: .; J gene: TRBJ1-5; CDR3 protein: CASSPHREDQPQHF; CDR3 DNA: TGCGCCAGCAGCCCCCACAGGGAGGATCAGCCCCAGCATTTT
V gene: TRBV9; clone size: .; CDR3 length: 14; D gene: .; J gene: TRBJ2-7; CDR3 protein: CASSVVGDISEQYF; CDR3 DNA: TGTGCCAGCAGCGTAGTCGGGGACATCTCCGAGCAGTACTTC
V gene: TRBV4-1; clone size: .; CDR3 length: 15; D gene: TRBD1; J gene: TRBJ1-5; CDR3 protein: CASRPGTGVNQPQHF; CDR3 DNA: TGCGCCAGCAGGCCCGGGACAGGGGTAAATCAGCCCCAGCATTTT
V gene: TRBV2; clone size: .; CDR3 length: 15; D gene: .; J gene: TRBJ1-5; CDR3 protein: CASSDSGMGNQPQHF; CDR3 DNA: TGTGCCAGCAGTGACTCGGGTATGGGCAATCAGCCCCAGCATTTT
V gene: TRBV5-1; clone size: .; CDR3 length: 15; D gene: .; J gene: TRBJ2-7; CDR3 protein: CASSLESHSFYEQYF; CDR3 DNA: TGCGCCAGCAGCTTGGAAAGCCATTCCTTCTACGAGCAGTACTTC
V gene: TRBV28; clone size: .; CDR3 length: 16; D gene: .; J gene: TRBJ2-3; CDR3 protein: CASSSDSLGRGDTQYF; CDR3 DNA: TGTGCCAGCAGCTCTGACAGCTTAGGGCGGGGAGATACGCAGTATTTT
V gene: TRBV7-9; clone size: .; CDR3 length: 15; D gene: .; J gene: TRBJ1-1; CDR3 protein: CASSLFSGANTEAFF; CDR3 DNA: TGTGCCAGCAGCTTATTTTCAGGGGCGAACACTGAAGCTTTCTTT